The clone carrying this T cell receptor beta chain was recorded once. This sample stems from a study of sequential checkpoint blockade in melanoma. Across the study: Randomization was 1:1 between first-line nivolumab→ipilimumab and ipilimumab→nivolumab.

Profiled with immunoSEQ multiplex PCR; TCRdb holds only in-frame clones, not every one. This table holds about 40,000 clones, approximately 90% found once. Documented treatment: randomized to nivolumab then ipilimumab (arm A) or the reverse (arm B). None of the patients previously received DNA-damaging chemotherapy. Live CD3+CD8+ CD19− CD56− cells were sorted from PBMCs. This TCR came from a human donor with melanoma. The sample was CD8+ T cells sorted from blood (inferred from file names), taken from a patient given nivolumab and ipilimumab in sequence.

The CDR3 bases are TGTGCCAGCAGCTTAGGCGGGGGACGTGGCTACACCTTC. Translated, it gives CASSLGGGRGYTF. The rearrangement joins TRBV7-3 to TRBJ1-2, with a tentative D call TRBD1 (5 bases). The CDR3 covers 13 residues. Per germline, CDR1 SGHTA and CDR2 FQGTGA. V was trimmed by 2 bases and J by 7 bases, leaving 11 bases between them.